This TCR beta chain was sequenced for a study of T cell responses to AZD1222 COVID-19 vaccine. Produced via immunoSEQ multiplex PCR; TCRdb's table is partial and in-frame only. Among 100,000 to 150,000 clones listed, more than 70% were seen once. CDR1 is LNHNV and CDR2 is YYDKDF in the germline V gene (reference sequence). There are 16 residues in the CDR3. The V end lost 9 bases, the J end lost 10 bases, and 30 bases lay between the germline ends. The V call is TRBV15, the J call TRBJ2-5; D gene uncertain. The clonotype originates from an adult in good health. The sample here was peripheral blood, taken on day 0 of AZD1222 vaccination. Written as DNA, the CDR3 is TGTGCCACAGCAGAGATCGTGGGGAAATCATCCCTGGGCCAGTACTTC. Amino acid sequence: CATAEIVGKSSLGQYF.